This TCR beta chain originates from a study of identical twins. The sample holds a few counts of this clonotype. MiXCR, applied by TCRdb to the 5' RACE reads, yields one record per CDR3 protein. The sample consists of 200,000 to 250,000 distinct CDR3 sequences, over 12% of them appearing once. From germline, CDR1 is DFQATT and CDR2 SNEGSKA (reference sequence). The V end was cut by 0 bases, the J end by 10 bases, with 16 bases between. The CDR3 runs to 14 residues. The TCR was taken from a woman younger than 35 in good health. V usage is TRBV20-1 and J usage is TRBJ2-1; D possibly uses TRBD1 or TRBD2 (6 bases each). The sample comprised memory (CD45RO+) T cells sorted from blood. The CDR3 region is CSARDSRGGSEQFF. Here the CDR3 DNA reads TGCAGTGCTAGAGATAGCAGGGGAGGCAGCGAGCAGTTCTTC.